In this sample, the clone carrying this T cell receptor (beta chain) turned up a few times. Its antigen remains unknown. The CDR3 totals 15 residues. In germline, CDR1 is MNHEY, CDR2 SVGAGI. With 6 bases removed from V and 9 bases from J, the gap between germline ends came to 18 bases. The sample originates from a study of T cell responses to AZD1222 COVID-19 vaccine. Study conclusions and caveats: After two AZD1222 doses, spike-specific TCR breadth and depth rose versus day 0. Samples come after the peak T cell response, not at day 14. Close to half of all spike-specific TCRs reportedly target regions of the variants that are unmutated. Mostly white British, mostly female donors; authors suggested clonal diversity may be underestimated.

Clones were read by immunoSEQ multiplex PCR, and TCRdb kept only the in-frame ones, dropping some. The table shows roughly 180,000 clones, with about 90% occurring only once. The sample here was peripheral blood, taken on day 0 of AZD1222 vaccination. The V gene is TRBV6-5, the J gene TRBJ1-6; no firm D call. The clonotype was recovered from an adult in good health. The CDR3 protein is CASRADGGWVSPLHF. CDR3 coding DNA: TGTGCCAGCAGGGCCGACGGAGGGTGGGTTTCACCCCTCCACTTT.